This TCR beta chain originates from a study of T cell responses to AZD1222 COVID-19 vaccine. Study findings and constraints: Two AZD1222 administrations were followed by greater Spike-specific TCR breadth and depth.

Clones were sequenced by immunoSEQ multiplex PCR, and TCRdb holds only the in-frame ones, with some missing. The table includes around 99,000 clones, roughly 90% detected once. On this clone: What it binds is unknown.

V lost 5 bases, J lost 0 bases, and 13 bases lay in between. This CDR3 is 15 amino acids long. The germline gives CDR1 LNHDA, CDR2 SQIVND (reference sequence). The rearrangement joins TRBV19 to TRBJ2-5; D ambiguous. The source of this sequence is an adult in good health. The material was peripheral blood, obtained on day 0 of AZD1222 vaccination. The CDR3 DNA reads TGTGCCAGTAGTGCAAGGGTTTCGTACCAAGAGACCCAGTACTTC. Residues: CASSARVSYQETQYF.